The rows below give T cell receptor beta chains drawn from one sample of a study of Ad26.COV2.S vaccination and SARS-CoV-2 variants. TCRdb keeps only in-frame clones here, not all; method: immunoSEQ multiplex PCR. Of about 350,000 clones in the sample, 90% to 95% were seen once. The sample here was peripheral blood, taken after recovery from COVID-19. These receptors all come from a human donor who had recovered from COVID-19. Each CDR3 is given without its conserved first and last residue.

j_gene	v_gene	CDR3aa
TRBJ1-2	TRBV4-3	ASSQDGGYEATGYT
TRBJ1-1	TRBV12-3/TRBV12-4	ASSRDRVVAF
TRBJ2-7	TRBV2	ASSDYLAQQY
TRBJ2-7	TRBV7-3	ASSLGRGYEQY
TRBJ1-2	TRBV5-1	ASSFGGTGPGYT
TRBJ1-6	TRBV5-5	ASSLSGGRGSPLH
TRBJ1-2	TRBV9	ASSVDGRPRNYGYT
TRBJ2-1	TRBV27	ASSPGTGGYNEQF
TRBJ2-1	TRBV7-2	ASSLQRSSYNEQF
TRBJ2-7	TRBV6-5	ASSSGQGRQY
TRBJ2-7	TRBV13	ASSLGGAGYEQY
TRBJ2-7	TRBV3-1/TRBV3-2	ASRRRQETYYEQY
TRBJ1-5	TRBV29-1	SVSGGQSQPQH
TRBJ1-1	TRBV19	ASSVAGGDTEAF
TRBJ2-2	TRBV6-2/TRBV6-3	ASSYPGHRNTGELF
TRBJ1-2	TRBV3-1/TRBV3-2	ASSLRQLPGYGYT
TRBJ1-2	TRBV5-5	ASSPDPNYGYT
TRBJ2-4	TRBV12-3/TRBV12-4	ASSLREENIQY
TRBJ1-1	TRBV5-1	ASSLESGNTEAF
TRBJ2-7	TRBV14	ASSQGRGYYEQY
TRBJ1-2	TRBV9	ASSHGPTRGTAANYGYT
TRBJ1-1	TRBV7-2	ASRPEAF